This TCR beta chain was documented in a study of blood T cell repertoires in COVID-19. In the authors' workflow: The assay estimated nucleated cells by amplifying reference gene primers. The repertoire was sequenced with immunoSEQ multiplex PCR; TCRdb's copy has only in-frame clones and lacks some. V, J and clone size were drawn from that table, and D and trimming were deduced from the DNA. Among fewer than 250,000 clones listed, 75% to 90% were seen once. In its sample, this clone was seen a few times. In germline, CDR1 is LGHDT, CDR2 YNNKEL (reference sequence). V was clipped by 6 bases and J by 0 bases; unmatched bases: 7. The CDR3 extends over 15 amino acids.

The specimen sequenced was peripheral blood. The chain recombines TRBV3-1 (or the pseudogene TRBV3-2) with TRBJ2-7; TRBD2 aligns across 8 bases. The sequence came from a man between 60 and 75 years old who had recovered from COVID-19. CDR3 sequence: CASSPGGAGSYEQYF. In DNA, the CDR3 is TGTGCCAGCAGTCCCGGGGGGGCGGGCTCCTACGAGCAGTACTTC.